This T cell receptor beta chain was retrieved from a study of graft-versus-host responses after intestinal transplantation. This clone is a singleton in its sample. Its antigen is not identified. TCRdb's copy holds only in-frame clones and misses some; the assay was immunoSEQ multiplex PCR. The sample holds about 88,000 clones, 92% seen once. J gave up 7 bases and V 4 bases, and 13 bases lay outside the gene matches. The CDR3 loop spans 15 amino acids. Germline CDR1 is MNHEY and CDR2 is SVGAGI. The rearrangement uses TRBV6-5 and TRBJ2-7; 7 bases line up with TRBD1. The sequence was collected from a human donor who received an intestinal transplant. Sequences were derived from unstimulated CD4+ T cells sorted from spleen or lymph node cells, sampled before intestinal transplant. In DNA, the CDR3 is TGTGCCAGCAGTTCCCCGGCCGACAGGGAGCGTGAGCAGTACTTC. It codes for CASSSPADREREQYF.